The entry below describes one T cell receptor beta chain. The sample belongs to a study of tumor-infiltrating lymphocytes in oesophageal squamous cell carcinoma. TCRdb recomputed calls from the PCR reads with MiXCR, one row per CDR3 protein. This table has nearly 20,000 distinct CDR3 sequences, about two fifths appearing once. The CDR3 is 16 residues long. Germline loops: CDR1 LGHNA, CDR2 YNFKEQ. After removal of 0 bases from V and 7 bases from J, the junction contained 6 bases not matched to a gene. Sequencing was done on a sample of blood. This TCR derives from a male donor with esophageal squamous cell carcinoma. The chain uses TRBV4-2 and TRBJ2-2, with 9 bases that match TRBD2. For the CDR3, the DNA is TGTGCCAGCAGCCAAGAAGCGGCGGGGGGGGACGGGGAGCTGTTTTTT. Its translation is CASSQEAAGGDGELFF.